Listed below are T cell receptor beta chains from one sample, sequenced in a study of identical twins. In TCRdb, the 5' RACE reads were re-called with MiXCR into one record per CDR3 protein. The sample yields roughly 260,000 distinct CDR3 sequences, 11% to 15% seen once. Material: memory (CD45RO+) T cells sorted from blood. The receptors here all came from a woman aged 18-29 years in good health. Both conserved end residues are part of each CDR3.

v_gene	CDR3aa
TRBV11-2	CASSPEWGVFF
TRBV3-1	CASSRSSGGYEQYF
TRBV20-1	CSAHSGGTNYGYTF
TRBV20-1	CSARDGSGEETQYF
TRBV6-2/TRBV6-3	CASRPGGVFEKLFF
TRBV11-2	CASSLQGMVLSGANVLTF
TRBV29-1	CSVLIGTSPRSEQYF
TRBV2	CASSEQGNRGEQYF
TRBV2	CASSAGDSYGYTF
TRBV27	CATRVGMNTEAFF
TRBV2	CASRSQGHGNEQFF
TRBV6-2/TRBV6-3	CASSRGQGSSGANVLTF
TRBV9	CASSPRGARDTEAFF
TRBV6-1	CAQTRLYEQYF
TRBV20-1	CSAKGFNEQFF
TRBV24-1	CATSDFLSGRPFPPKNIQYF
TRBV10-2	CATAGSYEQYF
TRBV25-1	CASSVPGAKNIQYF
TRBV7-9	CASSLRWRINNEQFF
TRBV4-2	CASSQDKGTYGYTF
TRBV13	CASSLSSFATNEKLFF
TRBV10-3	CAIRSGTATYEQYF
TRBV5-1	CASSLVAENTEAFF
TRBV9	CASSPQEHYNEQFF
TRBV18	CASSPAAREAFF
TRBV3-1	CASRPTGPVYEQYF
TRBV7-9	CASSSWSARFRDEQFF
TRBV6-1	CASRQTGGASSEQYF
TRBV6-5	CASSYGATTTDTQYF